This T cell receptor beta chain was profiled in a study of early T cells in non-severe SARS-CoV-2 infection. TCRdb itself ran the 5' RACE reads through MiXCR, one entry per CDR3 protein. The sample lists tens of thousands of distinct CDR3 sequences, approximately 13% occurring once. This CDR3 has 17 amino acids. The trim removed 2 bases at V and 7 bases at J, leaving 12 bases unmatched. Per germline, CDR1 LNHNV and CDR2 YYDKDF (reference sequence). Sample: whole blood. This TCR was recovered from an adult who was a healthcare worker with PCR-confirmed SARS-CoV-2 infection or an uninfected control (not recorded which). J is TRBJ2-7 and V is TRBV15, with 12 bases fitting TRBD1. CDR3 sequence (DNA): TGTGCCACCAGCAGATCGAGCCCGGGACAGGGGGCTTGGGAGCAGTACTTC. Translating it yields CATSRSSPGQGAWEQYF.